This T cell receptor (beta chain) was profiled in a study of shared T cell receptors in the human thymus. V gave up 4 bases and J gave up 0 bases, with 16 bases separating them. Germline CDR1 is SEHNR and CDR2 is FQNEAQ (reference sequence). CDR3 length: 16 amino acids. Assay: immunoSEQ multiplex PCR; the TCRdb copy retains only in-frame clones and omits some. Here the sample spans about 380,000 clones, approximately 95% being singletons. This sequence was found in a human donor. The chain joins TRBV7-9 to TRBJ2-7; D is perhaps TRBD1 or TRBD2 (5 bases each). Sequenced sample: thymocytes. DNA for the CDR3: TGTGCCAGCAGCTCGCCGACCGGGACCGCCTCCTACGAGCAGTACTTC. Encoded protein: CASSSPTGTASYEQYF.